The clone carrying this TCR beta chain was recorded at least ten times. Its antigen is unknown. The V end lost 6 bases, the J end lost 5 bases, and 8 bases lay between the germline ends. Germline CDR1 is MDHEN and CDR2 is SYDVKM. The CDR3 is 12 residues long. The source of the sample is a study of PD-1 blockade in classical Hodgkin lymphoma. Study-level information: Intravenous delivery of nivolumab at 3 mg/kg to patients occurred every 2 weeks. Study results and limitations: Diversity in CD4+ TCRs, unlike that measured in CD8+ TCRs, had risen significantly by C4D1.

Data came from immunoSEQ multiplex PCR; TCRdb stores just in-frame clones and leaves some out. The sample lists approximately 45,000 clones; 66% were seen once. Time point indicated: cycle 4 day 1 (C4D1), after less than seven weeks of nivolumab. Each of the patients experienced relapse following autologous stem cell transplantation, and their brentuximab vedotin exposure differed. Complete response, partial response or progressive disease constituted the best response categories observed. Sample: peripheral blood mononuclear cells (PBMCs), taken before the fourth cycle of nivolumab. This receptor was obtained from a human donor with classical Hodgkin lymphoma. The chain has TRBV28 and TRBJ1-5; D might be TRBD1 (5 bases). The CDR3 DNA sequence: TGTGCCAGCAGCTTGACAGATCAGCCCCAGCATTTT. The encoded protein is CASSLTDQPQHF.